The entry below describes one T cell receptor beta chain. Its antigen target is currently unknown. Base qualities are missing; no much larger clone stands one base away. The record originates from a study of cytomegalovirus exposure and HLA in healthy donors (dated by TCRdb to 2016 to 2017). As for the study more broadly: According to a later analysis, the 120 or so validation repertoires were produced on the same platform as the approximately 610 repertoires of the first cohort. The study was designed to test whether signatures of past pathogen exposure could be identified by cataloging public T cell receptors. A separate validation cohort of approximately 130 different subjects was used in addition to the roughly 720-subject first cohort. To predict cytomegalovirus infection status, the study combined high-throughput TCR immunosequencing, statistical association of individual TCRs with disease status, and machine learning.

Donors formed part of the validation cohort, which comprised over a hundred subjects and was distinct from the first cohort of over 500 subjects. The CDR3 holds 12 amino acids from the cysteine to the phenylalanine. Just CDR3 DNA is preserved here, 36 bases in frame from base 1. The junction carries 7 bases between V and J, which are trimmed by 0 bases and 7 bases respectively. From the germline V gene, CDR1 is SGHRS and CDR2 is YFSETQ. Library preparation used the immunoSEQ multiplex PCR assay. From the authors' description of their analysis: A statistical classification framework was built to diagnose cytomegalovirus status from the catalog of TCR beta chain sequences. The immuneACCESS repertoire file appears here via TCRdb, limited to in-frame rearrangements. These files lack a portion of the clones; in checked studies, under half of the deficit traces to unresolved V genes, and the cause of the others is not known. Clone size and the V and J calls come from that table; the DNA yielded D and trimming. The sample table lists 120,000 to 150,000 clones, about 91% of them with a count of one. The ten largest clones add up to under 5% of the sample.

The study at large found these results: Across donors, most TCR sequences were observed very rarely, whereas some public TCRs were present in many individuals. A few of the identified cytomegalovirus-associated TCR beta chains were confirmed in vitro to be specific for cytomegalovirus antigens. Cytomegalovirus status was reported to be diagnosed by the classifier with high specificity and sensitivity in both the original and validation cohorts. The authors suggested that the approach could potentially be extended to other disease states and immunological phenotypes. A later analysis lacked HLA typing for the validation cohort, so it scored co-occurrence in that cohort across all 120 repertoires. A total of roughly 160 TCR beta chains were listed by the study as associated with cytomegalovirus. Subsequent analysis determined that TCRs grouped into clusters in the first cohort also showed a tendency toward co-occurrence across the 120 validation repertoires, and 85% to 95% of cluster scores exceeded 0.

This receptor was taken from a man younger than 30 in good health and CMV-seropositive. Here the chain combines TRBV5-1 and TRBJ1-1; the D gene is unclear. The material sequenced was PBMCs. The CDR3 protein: CASSLEAGEAFF. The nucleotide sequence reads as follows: TGCGCCAGCAGCTTGGAGGCGGGTGAAGCTTTCTTT.